What follows is one T cell receptor (beta chain) and its context. Its antigen is currently unknown. This entry belongs to a study of OX40 agonist ivuxolimab in advanced cancers. Study-level information: Patients with prior anti-PD-1, anti-PD-L1 or anti-CTLA-4 therapy were eligible; roughly 40% had some. Three partial responders included one hepatocellular carcinoma patient and two cutaneous melanoma patients.

TCRdb's table, derived via immunoSEQ multiplex PCR, lists solely in-frame clones and lacks some. Of about 91,000 clones in the sample, 65% to 90% are singletons; the top ten hold 1.5% to 2%. Blood was sampled at baseline, cycle 4 day 1, and cycle 7 day 1. Study-wide points: More expanded clones were found, on average, in CD8+ than in CD4+ T cells.

Sample: CD4+ or CD8+ T cells sorted from blood, taken in a trial of the OX40 agonist ivuxolimab. This receptor was taken from an adult with an advanced solid tumor such as melanoma, head and neck, liver or kidney cancer.

CDR3 DNA: TGCGCCAGCAGCTTGGACAGGGGGGAGCTGTTTTTT. Translation: CASSLDRGELFF. The gene calls are TRBV5-1 and TRBJ2-2, with D possibly TRBD1 on 5 matching bases. The germline V gene encodes CDR1 SGHRS and CDR2 YFSETQ. The CDR3 runs to 12 residues. Trimming pared 0 bases from V and 8 bases from J, leaving 5 bases between.